The 4 T cell receptor beta chains presented below share a single source sample, sequenced in a study of T cell changes during pregnancy in multiple sclerosis. Clones were sequenced by immunoSEQ multiplex PCR, and TCRdb holds only the in-frame ones, with some missing. Among tens of thousands of clones listed, about 88% were seen once. Here the sequenced sample was peripheral blood, taken in the third trimester of pregnancy. These receptors were obtained from a female donor in good health, enrolled as a control in a pregnancy study.

This clone was detected only once. The chain joins TRBV7-3 to TRBJ2-5; D gene uncertain. The CDR3 consists of 13 residues. The germline CDR1 and CDR2 sequences are SGHTA and FQGTGA. With 6 bases removed from V and 5 bases from J, the gap between germline ends came to 13 bases. DNA of the CDR3: TGTGCCAGCAGTCTAGATTGGAAGGAGACCCAGTACTTC. Amino acids: CASSLDWKETQYF. The variable domain in full, completed from reference TRBV7-3 and TRBJ2-5, reads GAGVSQTPSNKVTEKGKYVELRCDPISGHTALYWYRQSLGQGPEFLIYFQGTGAADDSGLPNDRFFAVRPEGSVSTLKIQRTERGDSAVYLCASSLDWKETQYFGPGTRLLVL.

The CDR3 loop reads CASSHETQGEAFF. In DNA, the CDR3 is TGCGCCAGCAGCCATGAAACACAGGGTGAAGCTTTCTTT. The V gene is TRBV4-3, the J gene TRBJ1-1; D might be TRBD1 (6 bases). CDR3 size: 13 residues. Germline CDR1 is LGHNA and CDR2 is YSLEER. V was trimmed by 3 bases and J by 7 bases, leaving 12 bases between them.

This rearrangement joins TRBV10-3 to TRBJ2-2; D may be TRBD1 (6 bases). The CDR3 covers 15 residues. The V gene's germline CDR1 is ENHRY and CDR2 SYGVKD. V was shortened by 4 bases and J by 7 bases, with 16 bases between the two germline ends. The CDR3 DNA follows: TGTGCCATCAGTGGTGCCAGGGGAATCGGCGGGGAGCTGTTTTTT. Protein sequence: CAISGARGIGGELFF.

This chain joins TRBV4-3 and TRBJ1-1; 8 bases are shared with TRBD1. CDR1 is LGHNA, CDR2 YSLEER, per germline. The CDR3 sequence is 15 residues long. The ends lost 0 bases at V and 5 bases at J; junction bases unmatched: 5. The chain's CDR3 is CASSQDRTGGTEAFF. CDR3 coding DNA: TGCGCCAGCAGCCAAGATAGAACAGGGGGAACTGAAGCTTTCTTT.